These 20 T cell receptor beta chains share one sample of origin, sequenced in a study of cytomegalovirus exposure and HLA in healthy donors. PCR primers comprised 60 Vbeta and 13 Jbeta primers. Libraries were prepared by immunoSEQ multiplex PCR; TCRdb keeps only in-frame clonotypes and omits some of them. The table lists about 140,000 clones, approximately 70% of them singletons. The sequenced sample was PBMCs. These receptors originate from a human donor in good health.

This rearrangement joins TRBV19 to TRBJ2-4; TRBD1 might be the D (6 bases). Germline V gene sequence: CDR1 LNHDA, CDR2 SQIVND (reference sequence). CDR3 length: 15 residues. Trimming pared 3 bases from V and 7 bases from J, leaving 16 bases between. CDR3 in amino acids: CASSMWGQPGNIQYF. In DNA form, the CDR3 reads TGTGCCAGTAGTATGTGGGGACAACCGGGGAACATTCAGTACTTC.

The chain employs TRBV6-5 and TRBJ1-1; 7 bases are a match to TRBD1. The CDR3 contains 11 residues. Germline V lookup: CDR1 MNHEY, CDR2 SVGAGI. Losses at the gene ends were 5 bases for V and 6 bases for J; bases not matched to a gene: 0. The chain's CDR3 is CASSGTAEAFF. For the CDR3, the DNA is TGTGCCAGCAGTGGGACAGCTGAAGCTTTCTTT.

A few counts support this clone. CDR3 sequence reads: CASSADRSYGYTF. Written as DNA, the CDR3 is TGTGCCAGCAGTGCCGACAGATCCTATGGCTACACCTTC. This chain uses TRBV2 with TRBJ1-2, with D possibly matching TRBD1 (5 bases). CDR1 and CDR2 from the germline V gene are SNHLY and FYNNEI. This CDR3 has 13 residues. The V end lost 4 bases, the J end lost 4 bases, and 10 bases lay between the germline ends.

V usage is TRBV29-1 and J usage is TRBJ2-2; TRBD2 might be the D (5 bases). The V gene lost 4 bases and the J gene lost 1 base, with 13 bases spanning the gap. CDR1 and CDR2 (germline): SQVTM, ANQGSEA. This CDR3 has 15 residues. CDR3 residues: CSVVLALGNTGELFF. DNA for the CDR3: TGCAGCGTTGTCCTAGCTTTGGGGAACACCGGGGAGCTGTTTTTT.

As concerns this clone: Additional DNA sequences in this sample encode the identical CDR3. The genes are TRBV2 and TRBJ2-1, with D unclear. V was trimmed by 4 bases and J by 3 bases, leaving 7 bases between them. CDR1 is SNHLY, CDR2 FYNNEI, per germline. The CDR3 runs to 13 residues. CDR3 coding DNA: TGTGCCAGCAGTGGGGCAGGCTACAATGAGCAGTTCTTC. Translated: CASSGAGYNEQFF.

CDR3 sequence (DNA): TGTGCCAGCAGCTTAACCCCCATAACGCCCCGCCCAGGGGGCAGCGCCTACAATGAGCAGTTCTTC. Protein product: CASSLTPITPRPGGSAYNEQFF. The rearrangement uses TRBV7-3 and TRBJ2-1; 8 bases map to TRBD1. Trimming took 0 bases from V and 2 from J; bases not matched to a gene: 21. The CDR3 is 22 amino acids. Germline CDR1 and CDR2: SGHTA and FQGTGA.

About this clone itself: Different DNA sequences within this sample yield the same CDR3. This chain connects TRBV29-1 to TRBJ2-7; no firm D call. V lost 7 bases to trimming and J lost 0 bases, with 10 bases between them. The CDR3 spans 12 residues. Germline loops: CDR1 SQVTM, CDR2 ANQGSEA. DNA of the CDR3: TGCAGCGCTCGATCGAGCTCCTACGAGCAGTACTTC. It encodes CSARSSSYEQYF.

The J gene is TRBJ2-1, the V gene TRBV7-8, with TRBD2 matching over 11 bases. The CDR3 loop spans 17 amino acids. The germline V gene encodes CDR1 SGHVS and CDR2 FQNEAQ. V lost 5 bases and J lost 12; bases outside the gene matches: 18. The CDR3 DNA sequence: TGTGCCAGCAGCGTATTAGCGGGGGGGCTAAGTCGTCAGAGGCAGTTCTTC. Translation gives CASSVLAGGLSRQRQFF.

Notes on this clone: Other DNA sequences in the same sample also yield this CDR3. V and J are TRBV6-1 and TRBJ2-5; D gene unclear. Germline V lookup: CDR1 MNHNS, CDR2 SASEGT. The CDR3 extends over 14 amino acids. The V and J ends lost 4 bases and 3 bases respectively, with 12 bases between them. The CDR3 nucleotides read TGTGCCAGCAGTGCACGAGTCCCCGAAGAGACCCAGTACTTC. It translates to CASSARVPEETQYF.

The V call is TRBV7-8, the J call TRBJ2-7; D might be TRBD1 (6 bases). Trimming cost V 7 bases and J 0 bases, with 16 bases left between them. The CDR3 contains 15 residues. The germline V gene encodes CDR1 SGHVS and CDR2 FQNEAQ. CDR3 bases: TGTGCCAGCAACCAGGGACACAAAAGCTCCTACGAGCAGTACTTC. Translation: CASNQGHKSSYEQYF.

The DNA for the CDR3 is TGTGCCAGCAGCACGACTAGCGGGAGAGCAGATACGCAGTATTTT. Translated, it gives CASSTTSGRADTQYF. The rearrangement uses TRBV6-4 and TRBJ2-3; 12 nucleotides agree with TRBD2. This CDR3 spans 15 amino acids. In germline, CDR1 is MRHNA, CDR2 SNTAGT. V was clipped by 6 bases and J by 4 bases; unmatched bases: 5.

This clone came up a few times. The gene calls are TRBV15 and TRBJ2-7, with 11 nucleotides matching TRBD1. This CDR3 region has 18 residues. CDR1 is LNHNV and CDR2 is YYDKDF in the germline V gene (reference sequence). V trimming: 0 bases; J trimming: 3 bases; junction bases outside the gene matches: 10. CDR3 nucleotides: TGTGCCACCAGCAGAGATGTCTCGGGGACAGGGGGTCGCTACGAGCAGTACTTC. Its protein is CATSRDVSGTGGRYEQYF.

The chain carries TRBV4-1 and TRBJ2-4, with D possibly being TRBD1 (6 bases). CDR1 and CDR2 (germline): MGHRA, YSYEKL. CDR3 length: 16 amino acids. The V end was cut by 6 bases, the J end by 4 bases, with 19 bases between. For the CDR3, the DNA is TGCGCCAGCAGACCAAAGGAGAGGACAGCTAAAAACATTCAGTACTTC. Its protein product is CASRPKERTAKNIQYF.

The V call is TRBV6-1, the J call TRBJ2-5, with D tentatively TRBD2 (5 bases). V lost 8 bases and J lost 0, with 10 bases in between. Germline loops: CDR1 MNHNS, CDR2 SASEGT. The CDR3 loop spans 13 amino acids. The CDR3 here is CASPSRDQETQYF. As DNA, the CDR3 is TGTGCCAGCCCCTCGAGGGACCAAGAGACCCAGTACTTC.

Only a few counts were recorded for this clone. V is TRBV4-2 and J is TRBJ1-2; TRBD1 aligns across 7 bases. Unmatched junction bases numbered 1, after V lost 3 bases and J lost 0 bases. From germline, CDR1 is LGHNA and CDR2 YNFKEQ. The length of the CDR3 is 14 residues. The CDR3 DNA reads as TGTGCCAGCAGCCAGACAGGGACTAACTATGGCTACACCTTC. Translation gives CASSQTGTNYGYTF.

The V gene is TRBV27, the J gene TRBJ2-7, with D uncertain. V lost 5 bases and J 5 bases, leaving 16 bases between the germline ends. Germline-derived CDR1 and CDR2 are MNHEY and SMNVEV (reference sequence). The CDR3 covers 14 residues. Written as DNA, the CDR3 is TGTGCCAGCAGTCCCCTGGCTAGAAATCACGAGCAGTACTTC. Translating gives CASSPLARNHEQYF.

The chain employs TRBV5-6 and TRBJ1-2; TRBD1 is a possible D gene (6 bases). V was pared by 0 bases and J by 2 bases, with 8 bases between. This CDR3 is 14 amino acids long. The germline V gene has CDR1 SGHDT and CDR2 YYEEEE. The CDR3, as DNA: TGTGCCAGCAGCTTGGGGCAGGGGAACTATGGCTACACCTTC. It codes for CASSLGQGNYGYTF.

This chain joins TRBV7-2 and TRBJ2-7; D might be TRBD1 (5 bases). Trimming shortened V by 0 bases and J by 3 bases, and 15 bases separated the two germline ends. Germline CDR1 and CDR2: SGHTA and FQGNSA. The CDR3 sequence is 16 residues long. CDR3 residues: CASSLAHRTKNYEQYF. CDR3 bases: TGTGCCAGCAGCTTAGCGCACAGGACGAAAAACTACGAGCAGTACTTC.

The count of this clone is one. In DNA form, the CDR3 reads TGTGCCAGCAGCATCGGACTAGCGGGGGGACAAGAGACCCAGTACTTC. Its protein is CASSIGLAGGQETQYF. This sequence joins TRBV5-4 and TRBJ2-5, with 14 bases identical to TRBD2. The V and J ends lost 4 bases and 2 bases, in that order; junction bases with no gene match: 4. CDR3 size: 16 residues. Germline V lookup: CDR1 SGHNT, CDR2 YYREEE (reference sequence).

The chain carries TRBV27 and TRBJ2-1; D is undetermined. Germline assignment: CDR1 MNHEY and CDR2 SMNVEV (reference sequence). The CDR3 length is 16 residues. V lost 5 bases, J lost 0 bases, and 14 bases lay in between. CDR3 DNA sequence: TGTGCCAGCAGTGTAAACAGCTTAGGCTCCTACAATGAGCAGTTCTTC. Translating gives CASSVNSLGSYNEQFF.